These T cell receptor beta chains were read from a single sample in a study of blood T cell repertoires in COVID-19. Only in-frame clones appear in the TCRdb table, and some are missing; sequencing was by immunoSEQ multiplex PCR. This sample has 250,000 to 300,000 clones; approximately 90% occur once, and the top ten carry around 1.3%. The material sequenced was PBMCs or T cells enriched from blood (not recorded which). Every receptor here comes from a human donor in a cohort exposed to, infected with or recovered from COVID-19 (not recorded which). The donor label of this sample is uncertain. Each CDR3 is given with its conserved first and last residue. The D gene is left open where the match is weak. A row's size may be missing; if present it is once, few, many or a size class.

J: TRBJ1-4
V: TRBV28
D: -
size: -
CDR3: CASSPGGSNEKLFF
DNA: TGTGCCAGCAGCCCCGGGGGTTCTAATGAAAAACTGTTTTTT

J: TRBJ1-1
V: TRBV27
D: TRBD1
size: -
CDR3: CASSSGQGGAEAFF
DNA: TGTGCCAGCAGTTCGGGACAGGGAGGCGCTGAAGCTTTCTTT

J: TRBJ2-7
V: TRBV21-1
D: -
size: -
CDR3: CASSTPQATDSYEQYF
DNA: TGTGCCAGCAGCACCCCCCAAGCGACGGACTCCTACGAGCAGTACTTC

J: TRBJ1-1
V: TRBV18
D: TRBD1
size: -
CDR3: CASSPPPGQGTEAFF
DNA: TGTGCCAGCTCACCACCTCCGGGACAGGGGACTGAAGCTTTCTTT

J: TRBJ1-6
V: TRBV2
D: TRBD1
size: -
CDR3: CATSGTGYSPLHF
DNA: TGTGCCACCAGCGGGACAGGGTATTCACCCCTCCACTTT

J: TRBJ2-7
V: TRBV27
D: -
size: -
CDR3: CASKEGAAYEQYF
DNA: TGTGCCAGCAAAGAGGGTGCCGCCTACGAGCAGTACTTC

J: TRBJ2-3
V: TRBV5-4
D: -
size: -
CDR3: CASSQLTLLATDTQYF
DNA: TGTGCCAGCAGCCAACTGACCCTACTAGCCACAGATACGCAGTATTTT

J: TRBJ1-2
V: TRBV6-4
D: -
size: -
CDR3: CASSVEQGVDYGYTF
DNA: TGTGCCAGCAGCGTAGAACAGGGAGTGGACTATGGCTACACCTTC

J: TRBJ1-3
V: TRBV19
D: -
size: -
CDR3: CASSEESRLRSGNTIYF
DNA: TGTGCCAGTAGTGAAGAATCCCGACTGCGCTCTGGAAACACCATATATTTT

J: TRBJ2-1
V: TRBV7-9
D: -
size: -
CDR3: CASNRGADNEQFF
DNA: TGTGCCAGCAACCGGGGGGCCGACAATGAGCAGTTCTTC

J: TRBJ1-5
V: TRBV27
D: -
size: few
CDR3: CASSFEDSRHQPQHF
DNA: TGTGCCAGCAGTTTTGAAGACAGCCGCCATCAGCCCCAGCATTTT

J: TRBJ1-3
V: TRBV7-8
D: -
size: -
CDR3: CASSLVGRALGGNTIYF
DNA: TGTGCCAGCAGCTTAGTTGGGCGGGCCCTGGGAGGAAACACCATATATTTT

J: TRBJ1-2
V: TRBV3-1/TRBV3-2
D: -
size: few
CDR3: CASSQDSSAFYGYTF
DNA: TGTGCCAGCAGCCAAGACAGTTCTGCATTCTATGGCTACACCTTC

J: TRBJ2-2
V: TRBV4-2
D: TRBD1
size: -
CDR3: CASSQDRTGKNTGELFF
DNA: TGTGCCAGCAGCCAAGATCGGACAGGGAAGAACACCGGGGAGCTGTTTTTT

J: TRBJ1-1
V: TRBV4-3
D: TRBD1
size: -
CDR3: CASSQVHLDRLASFF
DNA: TGCGCCAGCAGCCAAGTCCATTTGGACAGGCTAGCATCTTTCTTT

J: TRBJ2-3
V: TRBV5-1
D: TRBD1
size: -
CDR3: CASSLSTGGTGFFATDTQYF
DNA: TGCGCCAGCAGCCTAAGCACCGGGGGGACAGGGTTCTTCGCCACAGATACGCAGTATTTT

J: TRBJ2-3
V: TRBV19
D: TRBD2
size: -
CDR3: CASSMTSGGASTDTQYF
DNA: TGTGCCAGTAGTATGACTAGCGGGGGGGCTAGCACAGATACGCAGTATTTT

J: TRBJ2-7
V: TRBV30
D: TRBD1
size: -
CDR3: CAWSPGTGTYEQYF
DNA: TGTGCCTGGAGTCCCGGGACAGGGACCTACGAGCAGTACTTC

J: TRBJ1-3
V: TRBV7-9
D: TRBD1
size: -
CDR3: CASSHRDRAGNTIYF
DNA: TGTGCCAGCAGCCACAGGGACAGGGCTGGAAACACCATATATTTT

J: TRBJ2-3
V: TRBV6-5
D: -
size: -
CDR3: CASTLRGSQTQYF
DNA: TGTGCCAGCACTCTGAGGGGGTCCCAAACGCAGTATTTT

J: TRBJ1-2
V: TRBV6-1
D: -
size: -
CDR3: CASSEVRVGYTF
DNA: TGTGCCAGCAGTGAAGTCCGGGTTGGCTACACCTTC

J: TRBJ1-1
V: TRBV7-9
D: TRBD1
size: -
CDR3: CASSLGQGRGGNTEAFF
DNA: TGTGCCAGCAGCTTGGGACAGGGAAGGGGAGGGAACACTGAAGCTTTCTTT

J: TRBJ1-2
V: TRBV9
D: -
size: -
CDR3: CASSTLWGDGYTF
DNA: TGTGCCAGCAGCACTTTGTGGGGGGATGGCTACACCTTC

J: TRBJ1-6
V: TRBV5-1
D: -
size: -
CDR3: CASSLIQENSPLHF
DNA: TGCGCCAGCAGCTTAATACAGGAAAATTCACCCCTCCACTTT

J: TRBJ1-1
V: TRBV30
D: TRBD1
size: -
CDR3: CAWSGESRGPEAFF
DNA: TGTGCCTGGAGCGGTGAGTCCAGGGGGCCTGAAGCTTTCTTT

J: TRBJ1-1
V: TRBV5-1
D: TRBD1
size: -
CDR3: CASSTGQGANTEAFF
DNA: TGCGCCAGCAGCACAGGACAGGGGGCAAACACTGAAGCTTTCTTT

J: TRBJ1-2
V: TRBV27
D: -
size: -
CDR3: CASSSGQLYGYTF
DNA: TGTGCCAGCAGTTCCGGACAGCTCTATGGCTACACCTTC

J: TRBJ2-3
V: TRBV27
D: -
size: -
CDR3: CASSSLPPSATQYF
DNA: TGTGCCAGCAGTTCCCTCCCGCCCAGCGCGACGCAGTATTTT

J: TRBJ2-7
V: TRBV4-2
D: TRBD2
size: -
CDR3: CASSRTLAGDSYEQYF
DNA: TGTGCCAGCAGCCGTACACTAGCGGGGGATTCTTACGAGCAGTACTTC

J: TRBJ1-3
V: TRBV9
D: -
size: -
CDR3: CASGPTSQRGNTIYF
DNA: TGTGCCAGCGGCCCAACGTCCCAGAGGGGAAACACCATATATTTT

J: TRBJ1-2
V: TRBV4-2
D: -
size: -
CDR3: CASSQDITGGGSYGYTF
DNA: TGTGCCAGCAGCCAAGATATTACCGGGGGGGGCTCCTATGGCTACACCTTC

J: TRBJ2-1
V: TRBV10-1
D: TRBD2
size: -
CDR3: CASSEEWSSGGDEQFF
DNA: TGCGCCAGCAGTGAGGAGTGGTCTAGCGGGGGCGATGAGCAGTTCTTC

J: TRBJ1-6
V: TRBV7-8
D: -
size: -
CDR3: CASSSERQPYNSPLHF
DNA: TGTGCCAGCAGCTCCGAACGACAGCCGTATAATTCACCCCTCCACTTT

J: TRBJ1-4
V: TRBV2
D: -
size: -
CDR3: CAGLKGRTEEKLFF
DNA: TGTGCCGGCTTGAAGGGACGGACAGAAGAAAAACTGTTTTTT

J: TRBJ1-2
V: TRBV28
D: -
size: once
CDR3: CASSLRQDGNYGYTF
DNA: TGTGCCAGCAGTTTACGACAGGACGGTAACTATGGCTACACCTTC

J: TRBJ2-7
V: TRBV5-1
D: TRBD1
size: -
CDR3: CASSWGTGVYEQYF
DNA: TGCGCCAGCAGCTGGGGAACAGGGGTCTACGAGCAGTACTTC

J: TRBJ1-1
V: TRBV6-2/TRBV6-3
D: -
size: -
CDR3: CASSLQFGRMNTEAFF
DNA: TGTGCCAGCAGTTTACAGTTTGGGAGAATGAACACTGAAGCTTTCTTT

J: TRBJ2-4
V: TRBV4-3
D: TRBD2
size: -
CDR3: CASSPLGGPGGKNIQYF
DNA: TGCGCCAGCAGCCCCTTAGGAGGGCCGGGGGGCAAAAACATTCAGTACTTC

J: TRBJ2-1
V: TRBV5-6
D: TRBD2
size: -
CDR3: CASSLRGGHNEQFF
DNA: TGTGCCAGCAGCTTGCGCGGGGGTCACAATGAGCAGTTCTTC

J: TRBJ2-2
V: TRBV4-1
D: TRBD2
size: -
CDR3: CASSQDIRAGGSTGELFF
DNA: TGCGCCAGCAGCCAAGATATAAGAGCGGGGGGATCTACCGGGGAGCTGTTTTTT

J: TRBJ2-7
V: TRBV6-5
D: -
size: -
CDR3: CASSYSSRHYEQYF
DNA: TGTGCCAGCAGTTACTCAAGCAGGCACTACGAGCAGTACTTC

J: TRBJ2-3
V: TRBV2
D: -
size: few
CDR3: CASSEALPSVGTQYF
DNA: TGTGCCAGCAGTGAAGCCCTACCTAGCGTCGGTACGCAGTATTTT

J: TRBJ2-2
V: TRBV19
D: -
size: -
CDR3: CASRDTPLSTGELFF
DNA: TGTGCCAGTAGGGACACCCCTCTAAGCACCGGGGAGCTGTTTTTT

J: TRBJ2-2
V: TRBV19
D: TRBD1
size: -
CDR3: CASSPRPAGQGLGELFF
DNA: TGTGCCAGTTCCCCAAGGCCCGCGGGACAGGGCCTCGGGGAGCTGTTTTTT

J: TRBJ2-1
V: TRBV5-5
D: -
size: -
CDR3: CASSLTGTPGDEQFF
DNA: TGTGCCAGCAGCTTGACAGGGACACCCGGGGATGAGCAGTTCTTC

J: TRBJ2-7
V: TRBV10-3
D: -
size: -
CDR3: CAISESPGTHEQYF
DNA: TGTGCCATCAGTGAGTCCCCGGGTACACACGAGCAGTACTTC

J: TRBJ1-5
V: TRBV6-5
D: TRBD1
size: few
CDR3: CASRDRAGQPQHF
DNA: TGTGCCAGCAGAGACAGGGCGGGACAGCCCCAGCATTTT

J: TRBJ1-1
V: TRBV7-2
D: TRBD1
size: -
CDR3: CASSTTGGAGIAEAFF
DNA: TGTGCCAGCAGTACGACAGGGGGAGCCGGGATTGCTGAAGCTTTCTTT

J: TRBJ1-1
V: TRBV6-5
D: -
size: -
CDR3: CASSQVVDTEAFF
DNA: TGTGCCAGCAGCCAGGTAGTCGACACTGAAGCTTTCTTT

J: TRBJ2-3
V: TRBV4-2
D: TRBD1
size: -
CDR3: CASSQDQQGFSTDTQYF
DNA: TGTGCCAGCAGCCAGGACCAACAGGGGTTTAGCACAGATACGCAGTATTTT

J: TRBJ1-3
V: TRBV5-4
D: -
size: -
CDR3: CASSLAGTGNTIYF
DNA: TGTGCCAGCAGCTTGGCAGGGACTGGAAACACCATATATTTT

J: TRBJ2-1
V: TRBV7-3
D: TRBD1
size: -
CDR3: CASSLGQGSHNEQFF
DNA: TGTGCCAGCAGCCTAGGACAGGGATCTCACAATGAGCAGTTCTTC

J: TRBJ1-2
V: TRBV19
D: -
size: -
CDR3: CASSIAQGYGYTF
DNA: TGTGCCAGTAGTATCGCGCAGGGTTATGGCTACACCTTC

J: TRBJ2-1
V: TRBV30
D: TRBD1
size: -
CDR3: CAWSVRGRGQGYNEQFF
DNA: TGTGCCTGGAGTGTACGAGGAAGGGGACAGGGCTACAATGAGCAGTTCTTC

J: TRBJ1-2
V: TRBV9
D: -
size: -
CDR3: CASSLRRAGDYGYTF
DNA: TGTGCCAGCAGCCTTAGACGGGCCGGGGACTATGGCTACACCTTC

J: TRBJ1-1
V: TRBV5-1
D: TRBD1
size: -
CDR3: CASSWTGGGTEAFF
DNA: TGCGCCAGCAGCTGGACAGGGGGAGGGACTGAAGCTTTCTTT

J: TRBJ2-3
V: TRBV4-2
D: TRBD2
size: -
CDR3: CASSQDRGLADLTDTQYF
DNA: TGTGCCAGCAGCCAAGATCGGGGACTAGCGGACCTCACAGATACGCAGTATTTT

J: TRBJ2-7
V: TRBV11-2
D: -
size: -
CDR3: CASSPIRGKNYEQYF
DNA: TGTGCCAGCAGCCCCATTAGGGGGAAGAACTACGAGCAGTACTTC

J: TRBJ1-2
V: TRBV3-1/TRBV3-2
D: TRBD1
size: -
CDR3: CASSPGRGQGGYTF
DNA: TGTGCCAGCAGCCCCGGCAGGGGGCAAGGCGGCTACACCTTC

J: TRBJ2-2
V: TRBV9
D: TRBD2
size: -
CDR3: CASSARTSGGPNTGELFF
DNA: TGTGCCAGCAGCGCGCGGACTAGCGGGGGCCCCAACACCGGGGAGCTGTTTTTT